This TCR beta chain derives from a study of blood T cell repertoires in COVID-19. Authors' methods: The authors estimated nucleated cell counts from reference gene primer amplification. Sequenced by immunoSEQ multiplex PCR; TCRdb stores in-frame clones only, minus some. V, J and clone size are those of that table, while D and trimming were read from the DNA. The table lists over 60,000 clones, roughly four fifths of them singletons. Seattle-derived patients entered the study during active infection and were followed longitudinally. V lost 1 base, J lost 9 bases, and 5 bases stayed unmatched. The V gene's germline CDR1 is MGHRA and CDR2 YSYEKL. The CDR3 covers 13 residues.

What was sequenced was peripheral blood. The chain links TRBV4-1 to TRBJ2-7; 8 bases are a match to TRBD1. The receptor was isolated from a man aged 50-60 years with COVID-19, enrolled during active disease. The CDR3 protein is CASSQVRGQGQYF. The CDR3, as DNA: TGCGCCAGCAGCCAAGTCAGGGGGCAGGGGCAGTACTTC.